This T cell receptor (beta chain) originates from a study of early T cells in non-severe SARS-CoV-2 infection (dated by TCRdb to 2020 to 2023). With respect to the entire study: TCR sequencing used bulk RNA from unsorted whole blood, so alpha and beta chains could not be paired.

The method was 5' RACE. Sequencing instrument: NextSeq 500. To correct for sequencing error and PCR bias, the TCR library protocol tagged individual cDNA molecules with unique molecular identifiers. TCR alpha and beta chains were both sequenced, and the abundances of alpha and beta sequences in each sample were closely correlated with each other. The study's own analysis went as follows. Decombinator V4 was used to annotate the V gene, J gene and CDR3 of the TCR sequences. TCRs were defined as expanded if a significant change between any two time points was detected under a Poisson model with p below 0.0001. TCR abundances were normalised to the total number of TCRs sequenced in each sample and reported as counts per million. TRAV1-2 paired with TRAJ12, TRAJ20 or TRAJ33 defined MAIT TCRs, while TRAV10 paired with TRAJ18 defined iNKT TCRs. VDJdb, accessed on 1 November 2021, was searched for TCRs annotated for CMV, EBV and SARS-CoV-2, and TCRs annotated for more than one antigen were excluded. TCRdb applied fastp at Q25 and MiXCR to the public reads, then kept only in-frame beta chains. Each entry is one CDR3 protein sequence, shown with its most common DNA and genes. In this record, the V and J calls reflect TCRdb's handling and not the investigators' own analysis. The sample table contains around 33,000 distinct CDR3 sequences; only one count was recorded for 5% to 6.5% of them. The ten top clones hold around 8% of the sample.

Beyond this particular receptor, the publication reports: VDJdb matching was skewed toward anti-spike CD8 responses and likely underestimated virus-specific expansions, missing private and CD4 specificities.

From the cysteine up to the phenylalanine, the CDR3 has a length of 10 residues. The read is trimmed to its CDR3 DNA, 30 bases read in frame from base 1. V is pared back by 4 bases and J by 8 bases, with 5 bases lying between the germline termini. Based on the germline V gene, the CDR1 and CDR2 sequences are MNHEY and SVGEGT. The study was a case-control design nested within a healthcare worker cohort in London, UK, with weekly nasopharyngeal swab PCR tests and blood sampling. Between 23 and 31 March 2020, the week of the UK lockdown, healthcare workers were enrolled and then followed up weekly for as long as 16 weeks. This clonotype was recorded at least ten times. The clone's antigen remains unknown. Base-call qualities are not available, and no considerably larger clone is one nucleotide away.

Here the chain combines TRBV6-2 or TRBV6-3 and TRBJ1-1, with the D gene call left open. The sample was whole blood. This clonotype was sampled from an adult who was a healthcare worker with PCR-confirmed SARS-CoV-2 infection or an uninfected control (not recorded which). Read as DNA, the sequence is TGTGCCAGCAGTTCGCGGGAAGCTTTCTTT. This gives the protein CASSSREAFF.